Below, 14 T cell receptor beta chains from the same sample are listed, as sequenced in a study of blood T cell repertoires in COVID-19 (TCRdb year 2020). The receptor library was made with the immunoSEQ multiplex PCR assay. This is the immuneACCESS table as TCRdb keeps it, with only in-frame sequences that have V and J called. A part of the clones is gone; compared with another copy, unresolved V genes explain less than half, and the rest is unexplained. For this sample there are almost 400,000 clones; over 85% appear just once. The top ten clonotypes cover about 1.7% of the sample. The sample taken for sequencing was PBMCs or T cells enriched from blood (not recorded which). The receptors come from a woman under 40 who had recovered from COVID-19.

This clone was found once. This chain connects TRBV18 to TRBJ2-5; TRBD2 aligns across 9 bases. The CDR3 contains 16 residues. Looked up from germline, CDR1 is KGHSH and CDR2 is LQKENI. The V gene end was trimmed by 2 bases and the J gene end by 2 bases; junction bases not matched to a gene: 6. CDR3 in DNA: TGTGCCAGCTCACCAATAGCTAGCGGGACTCAAGAGACCCAGTACTTC. This codes for CASSPIASGTQETQYF.

This chain connects TRBV14 to TRBJ2-2, with D hard to call. Germline V gene data show CDR1 as SGHDN and CDR2 as FVKESK. The CDR3 runs 12 residues. V dropped 3 bases and J dropped 4 bases, with 3 bases sitting between them. CDR3 loop: CASSHSTGELFF. The CDR3, as DNA: TGTGCCAGCAGCCATAGCACCGGGGAGCTGTTTTTT.

V gene TRBV2 combines with J gene TRBJ2-7; no clear D. The ends were cut back, 0 bases at V and 4 bases at J, with 7 bases in the middle. The CDR3 is 13 amino acids. The germline gives CDR1 SNHLY, CDR2 FYNNEI. Written as DNA, the CDR3 is TGTGCCAGCAGTGAAGCGATACAGTACGAGCAGTACTTC. Protein: CASSEAIQYEQYF.

The gene calls are TRBV4-3 and TRBJ2-2; D perhaps matches TRBD1 (5 bases). V dropped 1 base and J dropped 7 bases, with 13 bases sitting between them. Germline CDR1 is LGHNA and CDR2 is YSLEER. The CDR3 loop spans 15 amino acids. The CDR3 DNA reads as TGCGCCAGCAGCCAAGGAACCGCTCAGGGCGGGGAGCTGTTTTTT. Protein sequence: CASSQGTAQGGELFF.

The V call is TRBV7-9, the J call TRBJ1-2, with D perhaps matching TRBD1 (6 bases). V lost 2 bases, J lost 2 bases, and 15 bases lay in between. The germline V gene encodes CDR1 SEHNR and CDR2 FQNEAQ (reference sequence). The CDR3 totals 16 residues. The CDR3 loop reads CASSLRRNTGNYGYTF. CDR3 nucleotide sequence: TGTGCCAGCAGCTTACGCCGAAATACAGGGAACTATGGCTACACCTTC.

The chain is built from TRBV3-1 (or the pseudogene TRBV3-2) and TRBJ1-1, with D perhaps TRBD1 (6 bases). The V end lost 0 bases, the J end lost 0 bases, and 14 bases lay between the germline ends. Germline V lookup: CDR1 LGHDT, CDR2 YNNKEL (reference sequence). The CDR3 contains 17 residues. CDR3 nucleotide sequence: TGTGCCAGCAGCCAAGATGGTACGGGACAAATGAACACTGAAGCTTTCTTT. Translating gives CASSQDGTGQMNTEAFF.

This chain connects TRBV5-1 to TRBJ2-1; 8 bases fit TRBD1. This CDR3 has 15 residues. In germline, CDR1 is SGHRS, CDR2 YFSETQ. V trimming: 1 base; J trimming: 4 bases; junction bases outside the gene matches: 4. The CDR3 loop is CASSLSGQGYNEQFF. CDR3 sequence (DNA): TGCGCCAGCAGCTTGTCAGGACAGGGATACAATGAGCAGTTCTTC.

The genes are TRBV3-1 (or the pseudogene TRBV3-2) and TRBJ1-2; 7 bases map to TRBD1. The CDR3 runs to 14 residues. V lost 1 base, J lost 6 bases, and 5 bases stayed unmatched. The germline gives CDR1 LGHDT, CDR2 YNNKEL (reference sequence). The CDR3, as DNA: TGTGCCAGCAGCCAAGGAACAGGGGTGCATGGCTACACCTTC. The encoded protein is CASSQGTGVHGYTF.

This chain connects TRBV18 to TRBJ1-3, with 7 bases lining up with TRBD1. V lost 2 bases and J lost 2; bases outside the gene matches: 3. The V gene's germline CDR1 is KGHSH and CDR2 LQKENI. The CDR3 loop spans 15 amino acids. For the CDR3, the DNA is TGTGCCAGCTCACCATCCGGGACAGCTGGAAACACCATATATTTT. Translation gives CASSPSGTAGNTIYF.

The gene calls are TRBV7-9 and TRBJ2-1, with 12 bases matching TRBD1. The germline CDR1 and CDR2 sequences are SEHNR and FQNEAQ (reference sequence). The CDR3 spans 14 residues. Trimming at V came to 3 bases and at J to 9 bases, leaving 3 bases not matched to a gene. The CDR3 region is CASSLGTGGLEQFF. CDR3 sequence (DNA): TGTGCCAGCAGCTTGGGGACAGGGGGCCTTGAGCAGTTCTTC.

The chain joins TRBV5-1 to TRBJ2-2; 13 bases are shared with TRBD2. Trimming at V came to 1 base and at J to 6 bases, leaving 3 bases not matched to a gene. The CDR3 covers 16 residues. Per the germline V gene, CDR1 is SGHRS and CDR2 is YFSETQ. The CDR3 sequence: CASSLILAGGSGELFF. The DNA of the CDR3 is TGCGCCAGCAGCTTGATACTAGCGGGAGGGTCCGGGGAGCTGTTTTTT.

The rearrangement uses TRBV10-3 and TRBJ2-7; TRBD1 matches 9 bases. The CDR3 spans 14 residues. V trimming: 6 bases; J trimming: 6 bases; junction bases outside the gene matches: 9. Germline V CDR1 and CDR2: ENHRY, SYGVKD. CDR3 DNA sequence: TGTGCCATCAGCCGGGGACAGGGAGAAGGCGAGCAGTACTTC. Its protein product is CAISRGQGEGEQYF.

V is TRBV3-1 (or the pseudogene TRBV3-2) and J is TRBJ2-5; no clear D gene. Between the trimmed V and J ends, which lost 4 bases and 6 bases, there was a span of 18 bases. This CDR3 has 15 amino acids. Germline values: CDR1 LGHDT, CDR2 YNNKEL (reference sequence). CDR3 loop: CASSPRLWSPQTQYF. The CDR3 nucleotides read TGTGCCAGCAGCCCCCGCTTATGGAGTCCGCAGACCCAGTACTTC.

V gene TRBV30 combines with J gene TRBJ2-2; TRBD2 aligns across 11 bases. The germline V gene has CDR1 GTSNPN and CDR2 SVGIG (reference sequence). The CDR3 sequence is 13 residues long. Trimming cost V 8 bases and J 7 bases; bases outside gene matches: 6. The CDR3 loop reads CALQLAGDGELFF. The CDR3 DNA reads TGTGCCCTCCAACTAGCGGGGGACGGGGAGCTGTTTTTT.